One and the same sample provided the 25 T cell receptor beta chains below, sequenced in a study of response to subunit inactivated influenza vaccine. From the RT-PCR reads, TCRdb called clonotypes with MiXCR, one entry per CDR3 protein. Of more than 450,000 distinct CDR3 sequences listed, approximately 10% are singletons. This sample also appeared in a second study, on T cells expressing NK-cell markers. As reported in that work: 5'RACE template switching with UMIs produced the TCR beta cDNA.

Here the sequenced sample was PBMCs from blood, taken on the day of vaccination. The receptors derive from a man aged 45-60 years who received an inactivated influenza vaccine.

In its sample, this clonotype was seen a few times. This chain connects TRBV3-1 to TRBJ2-3, with 10 bases lining up with TRBD2. This CDR3 is built from 18 residues. Per the germline V gene, CDR1 is LGHDT and CDR2 is YNNKEL (reference sequence). The V and J ends lost 4 bases and 2 bases, in that order; junction bases with no gene match: 12. The chain's CDR3 is CASSRGIKGLATTDTQYF. The CDR3 nucleotides read TGTGCCAGCAGCCGAGGCATAAAGGGACTAGCGACCACAGATACGCAGTATTTT.

This clonotype was observed at least ten times. The chain links TRBV24-1 to TRBJ2-1; D may be TRBD2 (5 bases). V lost 5 bases and J 7 bases, leaving 20 bases between the germline ends. CDR3 length: 16 amino acids. The germline gives CDR1 KGHDR, CDR2 SFDVKD. The CDR3, as DNA: TGTGCCACCAGTGTCAGGTCATGGCGTGGGGAGAATGAGCAGTTCTTC. It is translated as CATSVRSWRGENEQFF.

This clonotype was recorded a few times. This chain connects TRBV28 to TRBJ2-5, with 7 bases fitting TRBD1. This CDR3 spans 15 amino acids. With 5 bases clipped from V and 1 base from J, the junction kept 7 bases outside the gene matches. Per the germline V gene, CDR1 is MDHEN and CDR2 is SYDVKM. CDR3 amino acids: CASSTPGTAQETQYF. DNA for the CDR3: TGTGCCAGCAGTACCCCCGGGACAGCCCAAGAGACCCAGTACTTC.

The chain joins TRBV27 to TRBJ2-5, with 10 positions matching TRBD2. The germline gives CDR1 MNHEY, CDR2 SMNVEV (reference sequence). V lost 3 bases and J lost 4; bases outside the gene matches: 5. The CDR3 covers 15 residues. In nucleotides, the CDR3 is TGTGCCAGCAGTTTTAGCGGGGGGCCAGCAGAGACCCAGTACTTC. Translation gives CASSFSGGPAETQYF.

V usage is TRBV29-1 and J usage is TRBJ2-1, with D perhaps assigned TRBD1 or TRBD2 (6 bases each). Germline V gene lookup returns CDR1 SQVTM and CDR2 ANQGSEA. This CDR3 region has 12 residues. V was pared by 7 bases and J by 3 bases, with 10 bases between. The CDR3 region has the DNA TGCAGCGGGGGGGCGGTCTACAATGAGCAGTTCTTC. Translating it yields CSGGAVYNEQFF.

This clonotype was detected a few times. The CDR3 reads CASSPQTSSYEQYF. The CDR3 coding sequence is TGTGCCAGCAGCCCCCAGACTAGTTCCTACGAGCAGTACTTC. The chain couples TRBV7-2 to TRBJ2-7; a weak D match, TRBD2 (6 bases). CDR1 is SGHTA, CDR2 FQGNSA, per germline. The CDR3 runs 14 residues. The V gene lost 5 bases and the J gene lost 1 base, with 12 bases spanning the gap.

As regards this clonotype: Likely a read error: the CDR3 ends without its conserved phenylalanine or tryptophan. The V call is TRBV4-2, the J call TRBJ2-3; D possibly uses TRBD1 or TRBD2 (6 bases each). There are 17 residues in the CDR3. The ends were cut back, 0 bases at V and 1 base at J, with 14 bases in the middle. CDR1 and CDR2 from the germline V gene are LGHNA and YNFKEQ. This chain's CDR3 is CASSQDPGGTRTDTQYV. The CDR3 bases are TGTGCCAGCAGCCAAGATCCTGGCGGGACACGCACAGATACGCAGTATGTT.

This clonotype was seen a handful of times. V gene TRBV20-1 combines with J gene TRBJ2-1; 8 bases map to TRBD2. This CDR3 comprises 15 residues. The V and J ends lost 1 base and 0 bases, in that order; junction bases with no gene match: 2. The germline V gene has CDR1 DFQATT and CDR2 SNEGSKA (reference sequence). CDR3 sequence reads: CSARVAGYSYNEQFF. Written as DNA, the CDR3 is TGCAGTGCTAGAGTAGCGGGATACTCCTACAATGAGCAGTTCTTC.

This clonotype appeared many times. The chain couples TRBV28 to TRBJ2-7; TRBD1 is a possible D gene (6 bases). The CDR3 length is 14 residues. Germline loops: CDR1 MDHEN, CDR2 SYDVKM. The V end was cut by 5 bases, the J end by 12 bases, with 23 bases between. In DNA, the CDR3 is TGTGCCAGCAGTCCAAGGGGGTACCCTACGAATTCGTACTTC. Its translation: CASSPRGYPTNSYF.

This clonotype was seen at least ten times. The chain combines TRBV12-3 or TRBV12-4 with TRBJ1-1; TRBD1 is a possible D gene (5 bases). Trimming removed 3 bases from V and 4 bases from J, with 12 bases in between. CDR3 size: 14 residues. The CDR3 DNA is TGTGCCAGCAGTTTGGGGCAGGCGGGCACTGAAGCTTTCTTT. Protein: CASSLGQAGTEAFF.

This clonotype was picked up a small number of times. The V and J genes are TRBV4-3 and TRBJ2-4; TRBD2 matches 9 bases. CDR3 length: 17 residues. V lost 0 bases and J lost 3; bases outside the gene matches: 6. CDR1 is LGHNA and CDR2 is YSLEER in the germline V gene. As DNA, the CDR3 is TGCGCCAGCAGCCAAGATGGACCTAGCGGGATCAAAAACATTCAGTACTTC. Its translation is CASSQDGPSGIKNIQYF.

The chain employs TRBV3-1 and TRBJ2-4; 7 nucleotides line up with TRBD1. This CDR3 has 16 amino acids. Germline V gene lookup returns CDR1 LGHDT and CDR2 YNNKEL (reference sequence). The V and J ends lost 5 bases and 0 bases, in that order; junction bases with no gene match: 7. CDR3 in amino acids: CASSSYRGLAKNIQYF. The CDR3 DNA sequence: TGTGCCAGCAGCTCCTACAGGGGCTTAGCCAAAAACATTCAGTACTTC.

This clonotype appeared a few times. V and J are TRBV20-1 and TRBJ2-3; D not certain. The V end lost 0 bases, the J end lost 0 bases, and 7 bases lay between the germline ends. CDR3 length: 14 amino acids. From germline, CDR1 is DFQATT and CDR2 SNEGSKA (reference sequence). The CDR3 is CSARDIASTDTQYF. The CDR3 DNA reads as TGCAGTGCTAGAGATATAGCTAGCACAGATACGCAGTATTTT.

This chain links TRBV27 with TRBJ2-1; either TRBD1 or TRBD2 may fit D (6 bases each). Germline-derived CDR1 and CDR2 are MNHEY and SMNVEV (reference sequence). The CDR3 spans 16 residues. Trimming took off 5 bases at V and 3 bases at J, with 17 bases between the two ends. This chain's CDR3 is CASSPKGDLIYNEQFF. The CDR3 nucleotides are TGTGCCAGCAGTCCTAAGGGGGACTTAATCTACAATGAGCAGTTCTTC.

This chain connects TRBV30 to TRBJ2-3; 10 bases align to TRBD2. The ends lost 0 bases at V and 8 bases at J; junction bases unmatched: 8. Germline V gene data show CDR1 as GTSNPN and CDR2 as SVGIG (reference sequence). The CDR3 loop spans 15 amino acids. The CDR3 sequence: CAWSVGLAARGTQYF. CDR3 nucleotide sequence: TGTGCCTGGAGTGTTGGACTAGCGGCCCGAGGTACGCAGTATTTT.

This clonotype occurred a few times. This sequence joins TRBV7-2 and TRBJ2-3, with 7 nucleotides matching TRBD2. The CDR3 length is 14 residues. CDR1 and CDR2 from the germline V gene are SGHTA and FQGNSA. V dropped 5 bases and J dropped 3; count of bases not matched to a gene: 5. As DNA, the CDR3 is TGTGCCAGCAGCATCGGACTAGAGACAGATACGCAGTATTTT. Translating gives CASSIGLETDTQYF.

This clonotype was counted ten times or more. The chain couples TRBV11-1 to TRBJ2-1, with no clear D. The CDR3 is made up of 13 amino acids. Germline V CDR1 and CDR2: SGHAT, FQDESV (reference sequence). Between the trimmed V and J ends, which lost 3 bases and 7 bases, there was a span of 10 bases. This CDR3 reads CASSFLQANEQFF. The CDR3 DNA reads as TGTGCCAGCAGCTTTCTTCAGGCGAATGAGCAGTTCTTC.

The chain combines TRBV29-1 with TRBJ1-4; 7 nucleotides align to TRBD1. This CDR3 has 17 residues. Germline assignment: CDR1 SQVTM and CDR2 ANQGSEA. V shed 7 bases, J shed 5 bases, and the junction held 19 bases outside the gene matches. For the CDR3, the DNA is TGCAGCGCCGCGAGGGGGCCCGGAGGGTCCAGGAATGAAAAACTGTTTTTT. Its translation: CSAARGPGGSRNEKLFF.

The rearrangement links TRBV14 to TRBJ2-7, with TRBD2 matching 12 bases. This CDR3 spans 15 amino acids. Germline CDR1 reads SGHDN; CDR2 reads FVKESK. V lost 1 base and J lost 4; bases outside the gene matches: 2. CDR3 nucleotides: TGTGCCAGCAGCCAAGTTGGACTAGCGGGGTACGAGCAGTACTTC. This gives the protein CASSQVGLAGYEQYF.

In this sample, this clonotype turned up many times. This chain joins TRBV7-2 and TRBJ1-1, with D maybe TRBD1 (5 bases). Between the trimmed V and J ends, which lost 3 bases and 11 bases, there was a span of 16 bases. CDR3 size: 13 residues. CDR1 is SGHTA and CDR2 is FQGNSA in the germline V gene. For the CDR3, the DNA is TGTGCCAGCAGCTTTACGTGGGGCGAAGGGGCTTTCTTT. This sequence encodes CASSFTWGEGAFF.

This chain links TRBV6-5 with TRBJ2-7; D call uncertain. Trimming removed 0 bases at V and 1 base at J, with 7 bases between. This CDR3 is 14 amino acids long. CDR1 is MNHEY, CDR2 SVGAGI, per germline. CDR3 protein: CASSYSWGSYEQYF. CDR3 nucleotides: TGTGCCAGCAGTTACTCCTGGGGTTCCTACGAGCAGTACTTC.

This clonotype was seen more than once but under ten times. This sequence joins TRBV10-3 and TRBJ2-5; 7 bases line up with TRBD2. The V segment lost 6 bases and the J segment 5 bases; nucleotides outside the gene matches: 9. In germline, CDR1 is ENHRY, CDR2 SYGVKD. The CDR3 is 14 residues long. Here the CDR3 DNA reads TGTGCCATCAGAACGAGCGGGAACAGGGAGACCCAGTACTTC. As protein: CAIRTSGNRETQYF.

The chain has TRBV9 and TRBJ2-1; 10 nucleotides align to TRBD2. This CDR3 contains 20 residues. Germline assignment: CDR1 SGDLS and CDR2 YYNGEE. J was trimmed by 0 bases and V by 4 bases; bases with no gene match: 16. The CDR3 protein is CASSLTPMTSGFPSYNEQFF. The DNA of the CDR3 is TGTGCCAGCAGCCTAACTCCAATGACTAGCGGGTTTCCCTCCTACAATGAGCAGTTCTTC.

This chain joins TRBV9 and TRBJ2-3; 11 nucleotides agree with TRBD2. J lost 2 bases, V lost 2 bases, and 7 bases had no gene match. The CDR3 is made up of 17 amino acids. Germline V CDR1 and CDR2: SGDLS, YYNGEE. Here the CDR3 DNA reads TGTGCCAGCAGCGTTTTAGCGGGAGGGGGATTCACAGATACGCAGTATTTT. This sequence encodes CASSVLAGGGFTDTQYF.

The chain recombines TRBV29-1 with TRBJ2-1; either TRBD1 or TRBD2 may supply D (6 bases each). Trimming removed 7 bases from V and 6 bases from J, with 13 bases in between. From germline, CDR1 is SQVTM and CDR2 ANQGSEA. The length of the CDR3 is 12 residues. The CDR3 here is CSAEGRGNEQFF. The DNA of the CDR3 is TGCAGCGCGGAGGGCAGGGGCAATGAGCAGTTCTTC.